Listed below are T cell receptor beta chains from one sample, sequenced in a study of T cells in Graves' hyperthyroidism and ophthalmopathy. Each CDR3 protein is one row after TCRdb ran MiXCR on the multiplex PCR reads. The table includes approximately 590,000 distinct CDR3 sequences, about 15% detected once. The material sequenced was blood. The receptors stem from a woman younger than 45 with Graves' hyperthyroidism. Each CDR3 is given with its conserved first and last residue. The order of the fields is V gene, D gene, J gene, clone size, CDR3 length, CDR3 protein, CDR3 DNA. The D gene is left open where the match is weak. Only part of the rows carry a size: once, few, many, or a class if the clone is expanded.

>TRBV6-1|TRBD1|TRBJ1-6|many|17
CASTQPRTGGLSSPLHF
TGTGCCAGCACCCAACCACGGACAGGGGGTTTGAGTTCACCCCTCCACTTT
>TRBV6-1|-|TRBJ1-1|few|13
CASSTGMSTEAFF
TGTGCCAGCAGCACAGGGATGAGCACTGAAGCTTTCTTT
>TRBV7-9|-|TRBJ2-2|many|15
CASSLSAEWAGELFF
TGTGCCAGCAGCTTATCTGCGGAGTGGGCCGGGGAGCTGTTTTTT
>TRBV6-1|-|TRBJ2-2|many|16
CASRRISTSSSGELFF
TGTGCCAGCAGAAGAATTTCGACGAGTTCCAGCGGGGAGCTGTTTTTT
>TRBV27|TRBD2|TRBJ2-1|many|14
CASSLGLFYNEQFF
TGTGCCAGCAGTTTGGGACTATTCTACAATGAGCAGTTCTTC
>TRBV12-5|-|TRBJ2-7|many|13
CASGLVLRGEQYF
TGTGCTAGTGGTTTGGTGTTGAGAGGGGAGCAGTACTTC
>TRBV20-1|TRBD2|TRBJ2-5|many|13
CSAFVGGQETQYF
TGCAGTGCTTTTGTCGGGGGGCAAGAGACCCAGTACTTC
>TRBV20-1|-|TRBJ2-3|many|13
CSARRGMDDTQYF
TGCAGTGCTAGACGGGGAATGGATGATACGCAGTATTTT
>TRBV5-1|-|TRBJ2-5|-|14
CATSTGERQETQYF
TGCGCCACATCCACGGGGGAACGCCAAGAGACCCAGTACTTC
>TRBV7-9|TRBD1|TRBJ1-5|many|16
CASSSGQGYSNQPQHF
TGTGCCAGCAGCTCCGGACAGGGCTATAGCAATCAGCCCCAGCATTTT
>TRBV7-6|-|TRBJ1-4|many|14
CASSSTAGAEKLFF
TGTGCCAGCAGCTCCACCGCAGGGGCTGAAAAACTGTTTTTT
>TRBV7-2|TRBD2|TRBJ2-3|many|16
CASSLVGAGSTDTQYF
TGTGCCAGCAGCTTAGTCGGAGCGGGGAGCACAGATACGCAGTATTTT
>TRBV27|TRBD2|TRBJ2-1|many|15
CASSDSGGTGAEQFF
TGTGCCAGCAGTGATAGCGGGGGGACCGGTGCGGAGCAGTTCTTC
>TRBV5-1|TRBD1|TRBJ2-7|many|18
CASSLVPSGQGIPYEQYF
TGCGCCAGCAGCTTGGTGCCCTCGGGACAGGGTATTCCCTACGAGCAGTACTTC
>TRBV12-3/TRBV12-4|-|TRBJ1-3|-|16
CASSLPHSSSGNTIYF
TGTGCCAGCAGTTTACCGCACTCAAGCTCTGGAAACACCATATATTTT
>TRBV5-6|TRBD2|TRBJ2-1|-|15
CASSLEASGINEQFF
TGTGCCAGCAGCTTGGAGGCTAGCGGGATTAATGAGCAGTTCTTC
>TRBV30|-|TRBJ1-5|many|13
CAWSGDTNQPQHF
TGTGCCTGGAGCGGCGATACCAATCAGCCCCAGCATTTT
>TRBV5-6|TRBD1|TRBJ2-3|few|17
CASSLAGQGAFADTQYF
TGTGCCAGCAGCTTGGCCGGACAGGGGGCGTTCGCAGATACGCAGTATTTT
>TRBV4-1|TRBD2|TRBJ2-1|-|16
CASSQDEAGGNNEQFF
TGCGCCAGCAGCCAAGATGAAGCGGGGGGGAACAATGAGCAGTTCTTC
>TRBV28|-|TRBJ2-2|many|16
CASSSPGGTNTGELFF
TGTGCCAGCAGTTCCCCTGGCGGAACGAACACCGGGGAGCTGTTTTTT
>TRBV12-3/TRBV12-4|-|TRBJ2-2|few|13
CASSPQVRGELFF
TGTGCCAGCAGTCCCCAGGTCCGGGGGGAGCTGTTTTTT
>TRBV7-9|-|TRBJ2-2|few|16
CASSLEVGVAAGELFF
TGTGCCAGCAGCTTAGAGGTTGGAGTGGCGGCCGGGGAGCTGTTTTTT
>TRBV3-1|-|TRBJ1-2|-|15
CASSQDWRDPYGYTF
TGTGCCAGCAGCCAAGATTGGAGGGATCCCTATGGCTACACCTTC
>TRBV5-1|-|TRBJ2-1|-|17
CASSWRLGTENYNEQFF
TGCGCCAGCAGCTGGCGTCTAGGGACCGAGAATTACAATGAGCAGTTCTTC
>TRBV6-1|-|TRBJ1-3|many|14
CASNREFSGNTIYF
TGTGCCAGCAACAGGGAGTTCTCTGGAAACACCATATATTTT
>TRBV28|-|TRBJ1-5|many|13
CASRLLGNQPQHF
TGTGCCAGCAGGCTACTTGGCAATCAGCCCCAGCATTTT
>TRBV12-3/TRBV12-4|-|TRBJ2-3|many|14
CASSLLDSTDTQYF
TGTGCCAGCAGTTTGCTAGATAGCACAGATACGCAGTATTTT
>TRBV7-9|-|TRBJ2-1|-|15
CASSLIPTAYNEQFF
TGTGCCAGCAGCTTAATACCAACGGCCTACAATGAGCAGTTCTTC
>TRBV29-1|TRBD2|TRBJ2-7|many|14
CSVATSGRSGEQYF
TGCAGCGTTGCAACCAGCGGGAGGTCCGGAGAGCAGTACTTC
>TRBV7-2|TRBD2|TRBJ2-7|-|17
CASRQEPGTSGTYEQYF
TGTGCCAGCAGGCAAGAACCCGGGACTAGCGGAACCTACGAGCAGTACTTC
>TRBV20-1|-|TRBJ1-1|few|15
CSARDQGGTNTEAFF
TGCAGTGCTAGAGATCAAGGAGGGACGAACACTGAAGCTTTCTTT
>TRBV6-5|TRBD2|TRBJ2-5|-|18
CASSYSGLAGGGGKTQYF
TGTGCCAGCAGTTACTCCGGACTAGCGGGAGGTGGGGGCAAGACCCAGTACTTC
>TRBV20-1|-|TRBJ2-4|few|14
CSATRDVAKNIQYF
TGCAGTGCTACGCGGGACGTAGCCAAAAACATTCAGTACTTC
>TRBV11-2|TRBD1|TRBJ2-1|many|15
CASSRDRGPYNEQFF
TGTGCCAGCAGCCGTGACAGGGGGCCTTACAATGAGCAGTTCTTC
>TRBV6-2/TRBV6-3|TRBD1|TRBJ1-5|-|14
CASSGLQGTQPQHF
TGTGCCAGCAGTGGATTACAGGGGACTCAGCCCCAGCATTTT
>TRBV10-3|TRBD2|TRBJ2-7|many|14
CATKPGLASYEQYF
TGTGCCACCAAACCGGGACTAGCGTCCTACGAGCAGTACTTC
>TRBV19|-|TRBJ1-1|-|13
CASIGGRSTEAFF
TGTGCCAGTATCGGGGGGAGGTCGACTGAAGCTTTCTTT
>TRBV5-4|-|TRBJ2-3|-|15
CASSPEVPRTDTQYF
TGTGCCAGCAGCCCTGAAGTCCCCCGGACAGATACGCAGTATTTT
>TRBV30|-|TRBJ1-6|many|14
CAWRIDFRNSPLHF
TGTGCCTGGAGGATCGATTTCCGTAATTCACCCCTCCACTTT
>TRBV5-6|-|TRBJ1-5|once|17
CASSLRQYSFGNQPQHF
TGTGCCAGCAGCTTGAGGCAGTACAGTTTTGGCAATCAGCCCCAGCATTTT
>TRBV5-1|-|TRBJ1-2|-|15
CASSFTGADIYGYTF
TGCGCCAGCAGCTTTACTGGGGCGGATATCTATGGCTACACCTTC
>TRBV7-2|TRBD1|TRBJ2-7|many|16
CASSSLGSGGRDEQYF
TGTGCCAGCAGCTCTCTTGGCTCAGGGGGAAGGGACGAGCAGTACTTC
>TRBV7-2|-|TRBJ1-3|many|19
CASSLGEGRDHLHGNTIYF
TGTGCCAGCAGCTTAGGAGAAGGCAGGGACCATCTACATGGAAACACCATATATTTT
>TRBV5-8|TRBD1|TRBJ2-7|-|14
CASSLRTGPHEQYF
TGTGCCAGCAGCTTGAGGACAGGTCCCCACGAGCAGTACTTC
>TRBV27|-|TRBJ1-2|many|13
CASSTRANYGYTF
TGTGCCAGCAGTACCAGAGCAAACTATGGCTACACCTTC
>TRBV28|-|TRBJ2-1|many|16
CASSLPTRQTDNEQFF
TGTGCCAGCAGTCTACCTACTAGACAAACGGACAATGAGCAGTTCTTC
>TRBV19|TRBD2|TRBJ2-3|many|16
CASSHPGGVGTDTQYF
TGTGCCAGTAGTCACCCGGGGGGGGTCGGTACAGATACGCAGTATTTT
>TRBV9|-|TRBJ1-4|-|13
CASSPNPGEKLFF
TGTGCCAGCAGCCCAAACCCCGGAGAAAAACTGTTTTTT
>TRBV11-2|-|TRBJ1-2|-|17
CASSQDLGHGANYGYTF
TGCGCCAGCAGCCAAGATCTTGGACACGGAGCTAACTATGGCTACACCTTC